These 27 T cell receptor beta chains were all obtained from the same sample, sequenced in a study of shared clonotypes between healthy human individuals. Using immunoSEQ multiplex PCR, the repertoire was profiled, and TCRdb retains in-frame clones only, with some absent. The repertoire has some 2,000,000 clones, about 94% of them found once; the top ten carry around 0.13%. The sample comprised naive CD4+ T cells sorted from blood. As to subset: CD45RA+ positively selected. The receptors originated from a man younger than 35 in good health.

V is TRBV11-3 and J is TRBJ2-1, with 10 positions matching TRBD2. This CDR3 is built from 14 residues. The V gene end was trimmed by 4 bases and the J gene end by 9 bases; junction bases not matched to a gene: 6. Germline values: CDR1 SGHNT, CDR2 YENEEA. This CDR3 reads CASSSAGGPSEQFF. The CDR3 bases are TGTGCCAGCAGCTCAGCGGGAGGGCCGAGTGAGCAGTTCTTC.

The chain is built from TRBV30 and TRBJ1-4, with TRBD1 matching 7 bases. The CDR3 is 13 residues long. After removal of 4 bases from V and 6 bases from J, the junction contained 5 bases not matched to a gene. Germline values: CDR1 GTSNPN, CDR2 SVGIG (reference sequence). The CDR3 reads CAWTRQGDEKLFF. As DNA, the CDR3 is TGTGCCTGGACGAGGCAGGGGGATGAAAAACTGTTTTTT.

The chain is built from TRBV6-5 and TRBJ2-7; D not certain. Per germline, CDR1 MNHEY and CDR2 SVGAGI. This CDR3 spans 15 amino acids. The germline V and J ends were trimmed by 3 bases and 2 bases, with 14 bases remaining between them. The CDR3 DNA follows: TGTGCCAGCAGTTATGTCTCGGGCTTGCCCTACGAGCAGTACTTC. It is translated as CASSYVSGLPYEQYF.

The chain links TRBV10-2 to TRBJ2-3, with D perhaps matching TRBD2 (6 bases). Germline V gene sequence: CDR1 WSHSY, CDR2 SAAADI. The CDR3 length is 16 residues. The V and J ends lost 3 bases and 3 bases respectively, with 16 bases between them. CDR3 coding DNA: TGCGCCAGCAGTGACCCCCTAGCGAGAGGTACAGATACGCAGTATTTT. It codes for CASSDPLARGTDTQYF.

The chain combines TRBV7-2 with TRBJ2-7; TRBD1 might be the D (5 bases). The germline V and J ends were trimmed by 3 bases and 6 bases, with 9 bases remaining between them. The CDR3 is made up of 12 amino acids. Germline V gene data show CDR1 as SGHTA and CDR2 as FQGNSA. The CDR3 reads CASSFQGFEQYF. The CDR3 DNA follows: TGTGCCAGCAGCTTTCAGGGATTCGAGCAGTACTTC.

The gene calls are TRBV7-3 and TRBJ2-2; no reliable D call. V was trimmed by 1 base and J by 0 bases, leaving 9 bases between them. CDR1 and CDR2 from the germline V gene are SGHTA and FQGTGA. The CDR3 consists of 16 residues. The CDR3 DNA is TGTGCCAGCAGCTTAAGGGCCAACCCGAACACCGGGGAGCTGTTTTTT. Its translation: CASSLRANPNTGELFF.

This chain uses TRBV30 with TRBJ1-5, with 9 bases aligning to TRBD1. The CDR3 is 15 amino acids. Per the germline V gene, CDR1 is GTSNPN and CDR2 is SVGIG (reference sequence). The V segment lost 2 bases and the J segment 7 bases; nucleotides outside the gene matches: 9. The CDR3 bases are TGTGCCTGGAGTCCAATCCCGGGACAGGGCCAGCCCCAGCATTTT. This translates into CAWSPIPGQGQPQHF.

The CDR3 DNA sequence: TGTGCCAGCAGTTTCCAACAGGGTTTCGGGGAAAAACTGTTTTTT. Its protein is CASSFQQGFGEKLFF. The rearrangement links TRBV6-6 to TRBJ1-4, with D possibly matching TRBD1 (6 bases). The CDR3 length is 15 residues. The V gene's germline CDR1 is MNHNY and CDR2 SVGAGI (reference sequence). The ends were cut back, 4 bases at V and 8 bases at J, with 17 bases in the middle.

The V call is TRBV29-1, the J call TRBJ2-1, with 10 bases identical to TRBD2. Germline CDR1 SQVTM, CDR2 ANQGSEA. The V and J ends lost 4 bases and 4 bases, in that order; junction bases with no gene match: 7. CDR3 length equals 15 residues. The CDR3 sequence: CSVVSSGRTYNEQFF. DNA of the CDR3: TGCAGCGTTGTAAGTAGCGGGAGGACTTACAATGAGCAGTTCTTC.

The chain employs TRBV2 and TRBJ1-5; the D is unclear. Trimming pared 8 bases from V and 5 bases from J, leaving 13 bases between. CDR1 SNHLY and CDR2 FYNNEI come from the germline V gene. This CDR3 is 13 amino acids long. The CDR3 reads CASAFVAYQPQHF. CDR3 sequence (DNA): TGTGCCAGCGCCTTTGTGGCCTATCAGCCCCAGCATTTT.

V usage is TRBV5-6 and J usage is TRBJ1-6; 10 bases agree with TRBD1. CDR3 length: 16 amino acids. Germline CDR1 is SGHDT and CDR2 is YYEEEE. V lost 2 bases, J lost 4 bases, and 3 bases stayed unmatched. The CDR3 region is CASSFTGQGYNSPLHF. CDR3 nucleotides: TGTGCCAGCAGCTTTACGGGACAGGGGTATAATTCACCCCTCCACTTT.

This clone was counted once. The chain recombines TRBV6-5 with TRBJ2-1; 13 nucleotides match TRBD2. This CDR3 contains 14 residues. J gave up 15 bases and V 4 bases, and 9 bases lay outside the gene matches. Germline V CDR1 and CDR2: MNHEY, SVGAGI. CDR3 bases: TGTGCCAGCAGTTGGGGACTAGCGGGGAAGACCATGTTCTTC. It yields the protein CASSWGLAGKTMFF.

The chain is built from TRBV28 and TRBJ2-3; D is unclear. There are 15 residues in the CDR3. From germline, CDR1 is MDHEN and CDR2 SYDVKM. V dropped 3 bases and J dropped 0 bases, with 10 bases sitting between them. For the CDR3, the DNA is TGTGCCAGCAGTTTTAAACAGTATAGCACAGATACGCAGTATTTT. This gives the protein CASSFKQYSTDTQYF.

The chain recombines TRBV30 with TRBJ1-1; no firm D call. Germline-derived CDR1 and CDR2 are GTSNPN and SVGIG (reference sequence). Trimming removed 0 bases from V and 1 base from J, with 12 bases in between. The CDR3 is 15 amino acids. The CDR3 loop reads CAWSVRGKGNTEAFF. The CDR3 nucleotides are TGTGCCTGGAGTGTACGAGGGAAGGGGAACACTGAAGCTTTCTTT.

CDR3 sequence: CASSLSGSGLWDEQFF. The CDR3, as DNA: TGCGCCAGCAGTCTTTCAGGGAGCGGCCTGTGGGATGAGCAGTTCTTC. The chain links TRBV4-1 to TRBJ2-1; D tentatively fits TRBD1 or TRBD2 (5 bases each). V was cut by 6 bases and J by 8 bases, with 23 bases left in between. Germline assignment: CDR1 MGHRA and CDR2 YSYEKL. The CDR3 covers 16 residues.

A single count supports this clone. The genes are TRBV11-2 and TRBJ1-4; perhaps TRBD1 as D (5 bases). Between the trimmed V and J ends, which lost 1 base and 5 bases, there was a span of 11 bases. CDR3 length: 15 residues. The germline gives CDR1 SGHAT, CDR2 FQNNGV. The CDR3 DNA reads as TGTGCCAGCAGCTTAGCCGGGACGGACAATGAAAAACTGTTTTTT. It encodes CASSLAGTDNEKLFF.

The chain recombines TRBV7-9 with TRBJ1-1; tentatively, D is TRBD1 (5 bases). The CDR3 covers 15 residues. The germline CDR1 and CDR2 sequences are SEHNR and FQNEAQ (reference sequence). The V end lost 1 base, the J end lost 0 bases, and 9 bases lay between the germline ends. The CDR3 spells CASSLGRGMNTEAFF. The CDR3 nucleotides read TGTGCCAGCAGCTTAGGGAGGGGAATGAACACTGAAGCTTTCTTT. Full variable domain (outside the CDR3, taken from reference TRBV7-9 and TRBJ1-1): DTGVSQNPRHKITKRGQNVTFRCDPISEHNRLYWYRQTLGQGPEFLTYFQNEAQLEKSRLLSDRFSAERPKGSFSTLEIQRTEQGDSAMYLCASSLGRGMNTEAFFGQGTRLTVV.

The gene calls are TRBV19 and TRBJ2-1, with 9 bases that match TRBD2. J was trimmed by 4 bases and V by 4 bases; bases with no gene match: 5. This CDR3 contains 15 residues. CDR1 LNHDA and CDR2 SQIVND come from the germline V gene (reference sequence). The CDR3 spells CASSRGLAPYNEQFF. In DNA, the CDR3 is TGTGCCAGTAGTAGGGGACTAGCCCCGTACAATGAGCAGTTCTTC.

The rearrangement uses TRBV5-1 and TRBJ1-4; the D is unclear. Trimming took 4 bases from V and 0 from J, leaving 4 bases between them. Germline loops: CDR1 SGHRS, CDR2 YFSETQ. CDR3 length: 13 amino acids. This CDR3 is CASSTTTNEKLFF. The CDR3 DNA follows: TGCGCCAGCAGCACTACAACTAATGAAAAACTGTTTTTT.

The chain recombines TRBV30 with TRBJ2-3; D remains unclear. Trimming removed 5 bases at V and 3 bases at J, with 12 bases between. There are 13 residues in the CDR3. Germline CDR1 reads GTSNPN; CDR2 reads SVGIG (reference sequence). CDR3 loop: CAWASEVTDTQYF. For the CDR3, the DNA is TGTGCCTGGGCGTCCGAGGTTACAGATACGCAGTATTTT.

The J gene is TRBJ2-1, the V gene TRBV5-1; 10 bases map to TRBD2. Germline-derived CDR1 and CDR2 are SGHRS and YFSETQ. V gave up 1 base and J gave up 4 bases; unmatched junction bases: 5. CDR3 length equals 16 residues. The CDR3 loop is CASSLIAGGGYNEQFF. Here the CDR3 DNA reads TGCGCCAGCAGCTTGATAGCGGGAGGTGGGTACAATGAGCAGTTCTTC.

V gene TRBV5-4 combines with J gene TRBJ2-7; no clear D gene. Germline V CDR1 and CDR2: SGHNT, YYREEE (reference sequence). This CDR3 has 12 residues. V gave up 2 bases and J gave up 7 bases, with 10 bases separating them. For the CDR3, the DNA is TGTGCCAGCAGCTTTGACGGTAGGGAGCAGTACTTC. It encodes CASSFDGREQYF.

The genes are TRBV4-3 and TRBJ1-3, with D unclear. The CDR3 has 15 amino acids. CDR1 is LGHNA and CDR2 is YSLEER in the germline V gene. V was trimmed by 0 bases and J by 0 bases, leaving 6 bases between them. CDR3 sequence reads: CASSQESVSGNTIYF. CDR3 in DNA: TGCGCCAGCAGCCAAGAGTCAGTCTCTGGAAACACCATATATTTT.

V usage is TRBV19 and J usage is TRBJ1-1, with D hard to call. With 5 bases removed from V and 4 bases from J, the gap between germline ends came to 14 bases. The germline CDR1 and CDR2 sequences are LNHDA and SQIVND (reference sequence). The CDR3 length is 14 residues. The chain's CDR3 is CASSWARGSTEAFF. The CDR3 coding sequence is TGTGCCAGTAGTTGGGCGCGCGGGAGCACTGAAGCTTTCTTT.

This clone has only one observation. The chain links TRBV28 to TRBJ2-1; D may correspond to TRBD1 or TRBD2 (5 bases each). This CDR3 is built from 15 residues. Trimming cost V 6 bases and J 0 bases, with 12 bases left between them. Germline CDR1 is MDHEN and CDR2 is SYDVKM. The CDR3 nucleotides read TGTGCCAGCAGAGCCGGGGACGGCTCCTACAATGAGCAGTTCTTC. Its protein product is CASRAGDGSYNEQFF.

The chain's CDR3 is CASSLGFPDTQYF. The CDR3, as DNA: TGCGCCAGCAGCTTGGGGTTTCCAGATACGCAGTATTTT. The V gene is TRBV5-1, the J gene TRBJ2-3; no clear D. V lost 0 bases to trimming and J lost 4 bases, with 6 bases between them. Germline loops: CDR1 SGHRS, CDR2 YFSETQ. This CDR3 is 13 amino acids long.

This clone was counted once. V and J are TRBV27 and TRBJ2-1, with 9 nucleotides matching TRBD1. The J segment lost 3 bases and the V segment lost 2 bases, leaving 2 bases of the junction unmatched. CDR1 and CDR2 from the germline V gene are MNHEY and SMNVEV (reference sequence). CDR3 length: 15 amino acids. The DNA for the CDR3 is TGTGCCAGCAGTTTAACAGGGGGCGGCTACAATGAGCAGTTCTTC. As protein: CASSLTGGGYNEQFF.